This TCR beta chain came from a study of blood T cell repertoires in COVID-19. Turning to the study itself: Acute-phase and convalescent COVID-19 samples originated in the United States, Italy and Spain. The analysed material was cDNA or gDNA that came from T cells, B-cell-depleted T cells, or PBMCs.

Original methodology: How many nucleated cells were present was estimated from reference gene primer amplification. TCRdb's copy holds only in-frame clones and misses some; the assay was immunoSEQ multiplex PCR. V, J and clone size are taken as reported in that table, and D and trimming were inferred from the DNA itself. The sample shows under 75,000 clones, 88% of them seen only once. Germline lookup yields CDR1 SQVTM and CDR2 ANQGSEA. Trimming shortened V by 3 bases and J by 2 bases, and 7 bases separated the two germline ends. The CDR3 covers 13 residues. This clone was found once. The sequence was obtained from an elderly woman with active COVID-19. The V and J genes are TRBV29-1 and TRBJ2-2; D is possibly TRBD1 (5 bases). The sample comprised peripheral blood. The CDR3 DNA reads TGCAGCGTTGACAGGGATAACACCGGGGAGCTGTTTTTT. Encoded protein: CSVDRDNTGELFF.